These 3 T cell receptor beta chains came from one sample sequenced in a study of Graves' ophthalmopathy and Graves' hyperthyroidism. RNA transcripts provided the template for amplifying TCR beta CDR3 regions. HTBI primers served in a first-round RT-PCR, which a second-round multiplex PCR followed. TCRdb reprocessed the multiplex PCR reads via MiXCR and lists one record per CDR3 protein. The sample has about 480,000 distinct CDR3 sequences, approximately 14% seen once; the top ten hold roughly 9.8%. Material: blood. Receptors originate from a woman between 25 and 40 years old with Graves' ophthalmopathy.

This clonotype was seen repeatedly, ten times or more. The V call is TRBV30, the J call TRBJ1-5; D is undetermined. Looked up from germline, CDR1 is GTSNPN and CDR2 is SVGIG (reference sequence). This CDR3 spans 15 amino acids. V dropped 2 bases and J dropped 2 bases, with 13 bases sitting between them. CDR3 in DNA: TGTGCCTGGAGTTTGACCGGTCTCGGCAATCAGCCCCAGCATTTT. The encoded protein is CAWSLTGLGNQPQHF.

This clonotype occurred a few times. CDR3 region: CASSYWDDLNEQFF. The CDR3 DNA follows: TGTGCCAGCAGTTATTGGGACGACCTCAATGAGCAGTTCTTC. V and J are TRBV6-9 and TRBJ2-1; D may match TRBD1 or TRBD2 (5 bases each). Germline values: CDR1 MNHGY, CDR2 SVAAGI. Trimming pared 1 base from V and 6 bases from J, leaving 10 bases between. This CDR3 region has 14 residues.

This clonotype was observed many times. An end of the junction does not agree with germline; a read error may underlie this. This sequence joins TRBV7-2 and TRBJ2-2; 9 nucleotides align to TRBD1. The CDR3 consists of 15 residues. Looked up from germline, CDR1 is SGHTA and CDR2 is FQGNSA. CDR3 sequence reads: CASSSGTGYTGELSF. CDR3 bases: TGTGCCAGCAGTTCCGGGACAGGGTACACCGGGGAGCTGTCTTTT.